The entry that follows covers one TCR beta chain sequence. These data are taken from a study of neoadjuvant nivolumab and ipilimumab in lung cancer. This table comes from immunoSEQ multiplex PCR, and its TCRdb copy is limited to in-frame clones, with some not included. Of fewer than 20,000 clones listed, 70% to 80% are singletons. Trimming took 0 bases from V and 1 from J, leaving 4 bases between them. This CDR3 spans 13 amino acids. Germline V gene lookup returns CDR1 SGHRS and CDR2 YFSETQ. The rearrangement links TRBV5-1 to TRBJ1-1; D not resolved. The sample in question was tumor tissue, obtained after neoadjuvant nivolumab, alone or with ipilimumab, at or shortly before surgery. This clonotype was sampled from an adult with non-small cell lung cancer. CDR3 in DNA: TGCGCCAGCAGCTTGGGGGGGAACACTGAAGCTTTCTTT. It codes for CASSLGGNTEAFF.